This TCR beta chain was captured in a study of Ad26.COV2.S vaccination and SARS-CoV-2 variants. Study summary: The authors gave Ad26.COV2.S intramuscularly, either once or twice 56 days apart.

The length of the CDR3 is 14 residues. V was shortened by 2 bases and J by 6 bases, with 11 bases between the two germline ends. The germline V gene has CDR1 KGHSH and CDR2 LQKENI. Clones were read by immunoSEQ multiplex PCR, and TCRdb kept only the in-frame ones, dropping some. Counted here are about 250,000 clones, 87% occurring once; the ten biggest clones make up roughly 3%. Study conclusions and caveats: Placebo recipients and vaccine recipients were similar in non-spike TCR breadth. Among vaccine recipients, spike-specific TCR breadth exceeded that of placebo recipients.

Worth noting for this clone: Its antigen is undetermined.

Treatment of the sample: roughly 18 received Ad26.COV2.S at low or high dose, single or two shots; roughly 5 received placebo; per-sample allocation not given. Sampling occurred on day 63 after the first vaccine or placebo injection. The receptor comes from a person aged 18-65 years who received the Ad26.COV2.S COVID-19 vaccine or a placebo. The sequencing used peripheral blood, collected in a trial of Ad26.COV2.S vaccine versus placebo. The rearrangement uses TRBV18 and TRBJ1-5; no reliable D call. CDR3 region: CASSPRADRQPQHF. CDR3 sequence (DNA): TGTGCCAGCTCACCAAGGGCAGATCGTCAGCCCCAGCATTTT.